This T cell receptor (beta chain) was captured by sequencing in a study of cytotoxic CD8 clonotypes in ibrutinib-treated CLL. Whole-study context: Patients: roughly twelve relapsed/refractory, fewer than 16 treatment-naive, some 18 IGHV unmutated. After median about 5.5 years, roughly 14 stayed in remission, around twelve progressed; responses roughly 24 partial, 2 complete. After a median about 13 months on treatment (6 to 36), response samples were drawn.

Study-wide points: Baseline clonality, above age-matched healthy donor levels, tracked circulating CD8+ T-cell counts.

TCRdb's copy holds only in-frame clones and misses some; the assay was immunoSEQ multiplex PCR. The profile shows approximately 100,000 clones, approximately 78% of them singletons. Regarding this clone: Its antigen is unidentified.

This TCR was sampled from a human donor with chronic lymphocytic leukemia. The sample consisted of PBMCs, taken after 12 months of ibrutinib treatment.

The CDR3 protein is CASSEDRYEKLFF. CDR3 coding DNA: TGTGCCAGCAGCGAAGACCGTTATGAAAAACTGTTTTTT. The chain links TRBV7-2 to TRBJ1-4; no reliable D call. Trimming cost V 5 bases and J 6 bases, with 10 bases left between them. Germline assignment: CDR1 SGHTA and CDR2 FQGNSA. The CDR3 is made up of 13 amino acids.